This T cell receptor (beta chain) is drawn from a study of blood T cell repertoires in COVID-19. Germline V lookup: CDR1 LGHDT, CDR2 YNNKEL (reference sequence). This CDR3 is 14 amino acids long. After removal of 6 bases from V and 2 bases from J, the junction contained 4 bases not matched to a gene. The protocol was immunoSEQ multiplex PCR, while the TCRdb copy is restricted to in-frame clones and leaves out a portion. The sample holds about 480,000 clones, roughly 90% seen once. The sequenced sample consisted of PBMCs or T cells enriched from blood (not recorded which). The sequence came from a woman aged 40 to 50 who had recovered from COVID-19. The chain uses TRBV3-1 (or the pseudogene TRBV3-2) and TRBJ2-1, with 7 bases that match TRBD1. The CDR3 nucleotides are TGTGCCAGCAGTAGACAGGGCACCTACAATGAGCAGTTCTTC. Translated, it gives CASSRQGTYNEQFF.